This is a list of T cell receptor beta chains from one sample in a study of siplizumab effects on memory and regulatory T cells. The repertoire was sequenced with immunoSEQ multiplex PCR; TCRdb's copy has only in-frame clones and lacks some. The profile shows roughly 100,000 clones, more than 85% of them singletons. The source material was CD4+ T cells sorted from blood. These receptors were collected from a human donor in good health. CDR3s include the opening cysteine and the closing phenylalanine or tryptophan. The order of the fields is CDR3 protein, V gene, D gene. The D gene is left open where the match is weak.

CASSLGVTGGTEAFF	TRBV5-6	TRBD1
CASSLARQGPYGYTF	TRBV7-9	-
CASSENSSPPLHF	TRBV10-2	-
CASSPSQGAAGNTIYF	TRBV18	TRBD1
CASSPSIQGSNEQFF	TRBV9	-
CASSPGPGSSGNTIYF	TRBV18	-
CASGLISGRNTDTQYF	TRBV12-5	TRBD2
CASSFLGQAVGGYTF	TRBV5-8	-
CATSRDFRLTRPYNEQFF	TRBV15	-
CASQGEINTEAFF	TRBV11-2	TRBD1
CASSVASGRGNEKLFF	TRBV9	TRBD1
CASSRMGSGAGNEQFF	TRBV7-2	TRBD2
CATSRDSSGGEFF	TRBV15	TRBD2
CASSPLGGGTEAFF	TRBV25-1	-
CSVGGGSGQETQYF	TRBV29-1	-